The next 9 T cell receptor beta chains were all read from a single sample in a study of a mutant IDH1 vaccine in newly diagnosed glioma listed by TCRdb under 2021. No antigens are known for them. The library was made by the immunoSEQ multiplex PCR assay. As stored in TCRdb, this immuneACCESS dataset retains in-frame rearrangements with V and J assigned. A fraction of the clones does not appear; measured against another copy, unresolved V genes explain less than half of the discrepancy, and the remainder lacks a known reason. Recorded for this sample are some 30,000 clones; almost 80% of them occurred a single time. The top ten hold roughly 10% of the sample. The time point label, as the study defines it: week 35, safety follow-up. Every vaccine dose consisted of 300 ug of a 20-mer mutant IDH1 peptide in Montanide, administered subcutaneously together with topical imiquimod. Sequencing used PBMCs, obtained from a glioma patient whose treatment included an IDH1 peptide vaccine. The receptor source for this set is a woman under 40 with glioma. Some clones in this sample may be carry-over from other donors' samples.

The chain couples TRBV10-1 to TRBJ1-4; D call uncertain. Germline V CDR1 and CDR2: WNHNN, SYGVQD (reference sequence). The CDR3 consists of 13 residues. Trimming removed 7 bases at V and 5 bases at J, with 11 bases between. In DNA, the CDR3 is TGCGCCAGCAACAGACGTCGAAATGAAAAACTGTTTTTT. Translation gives CASNRRRNEKLFF.

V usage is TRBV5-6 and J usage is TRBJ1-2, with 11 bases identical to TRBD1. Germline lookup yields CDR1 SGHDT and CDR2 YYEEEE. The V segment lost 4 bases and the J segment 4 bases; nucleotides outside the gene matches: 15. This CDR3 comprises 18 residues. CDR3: CASSPWTGGNVWRYGYTF. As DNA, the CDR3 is TGTGCCAGCAGCCCCTGGACAGGGGGCAACGTTTGGCGCTATGGCTACACCTTC.

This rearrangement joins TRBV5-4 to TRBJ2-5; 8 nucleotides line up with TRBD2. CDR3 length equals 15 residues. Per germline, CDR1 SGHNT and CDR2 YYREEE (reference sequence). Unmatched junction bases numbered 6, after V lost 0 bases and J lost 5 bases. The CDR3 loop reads CASSLGGRSLETQYF. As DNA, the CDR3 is TGTGCCAGCAGCTTGGGCGGGAGGTCTCTGGAGACCCAGTACTTC. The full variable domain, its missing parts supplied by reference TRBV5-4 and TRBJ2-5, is ETGVTQSPTHLIKTRGQQVTLRCSSQSGHNTVSWYQQALGQGPQFIFQYYREEENGRGNFPPRFSGLQFPNYSSELNVNALELDDSALYLCASSLGGRSLETQYFGPGTRLLVL.

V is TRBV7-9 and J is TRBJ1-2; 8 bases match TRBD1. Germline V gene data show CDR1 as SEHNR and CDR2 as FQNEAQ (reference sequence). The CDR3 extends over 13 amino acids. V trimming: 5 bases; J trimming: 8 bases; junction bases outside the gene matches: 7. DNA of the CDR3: TGTGCCAGCAGCCCCGGACAGGGTTGGGGCTACACCTTC. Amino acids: CASSPGQGWGYTF.

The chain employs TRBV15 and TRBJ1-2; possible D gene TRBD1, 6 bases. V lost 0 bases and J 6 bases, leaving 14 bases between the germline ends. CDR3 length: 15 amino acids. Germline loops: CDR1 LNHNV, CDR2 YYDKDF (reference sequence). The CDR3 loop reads CATSRDRGLADGYTF. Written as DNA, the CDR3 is TGTGCCACCAGCAGAGATCGGGGGCTAGCCGATGGCTACACCTTC. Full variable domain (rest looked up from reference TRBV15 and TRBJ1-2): DAMVIQNPRYQVTQFGKPVTLSCSQTLNHNVMYWYQQKSSQAPKLLFHYYDKDFNNEADTPDNFQSRRPNTSFCFLDIRSPGLGDTAMYLCATSRDRGLADGYTFGSGTRLTVV.

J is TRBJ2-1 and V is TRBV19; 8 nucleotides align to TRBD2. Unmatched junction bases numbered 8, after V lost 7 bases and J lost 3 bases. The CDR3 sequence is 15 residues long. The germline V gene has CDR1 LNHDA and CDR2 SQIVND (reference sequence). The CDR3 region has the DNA TGTGCCAGTACCGTAACTAGCGGTGACTACAATGAGCAGTTCTTC. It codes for CASTVTSGDYNEQFF. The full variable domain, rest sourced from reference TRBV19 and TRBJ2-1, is DGGITQSPKYLFRKEGQNVTLSCEQNLNHDAMYWYRQDPGQGLRLIYYSQIVNDFQKGDIAEGYSVSREKKESFPLTVTSAQKNPTAFYLCASTVTSGDYNEQFFGPGTRLTVL.

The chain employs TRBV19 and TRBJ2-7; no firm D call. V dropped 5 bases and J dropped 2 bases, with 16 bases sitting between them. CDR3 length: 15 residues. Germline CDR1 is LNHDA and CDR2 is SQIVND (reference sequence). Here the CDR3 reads CASSRFASDPYEQYF. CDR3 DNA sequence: TGTGCCAGTAGTCGATTCGCATCAGACCCCTACGAGCAGTACTTC.

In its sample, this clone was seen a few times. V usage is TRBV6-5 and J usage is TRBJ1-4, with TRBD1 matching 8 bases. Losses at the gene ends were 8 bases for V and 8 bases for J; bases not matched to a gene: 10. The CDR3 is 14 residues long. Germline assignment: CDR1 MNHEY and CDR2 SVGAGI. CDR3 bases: TGTGCCAGCCGACTTCAGGGGGCAGGAGAAAAACTGTTTTTT. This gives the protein CASRLQGAGEKLFF.

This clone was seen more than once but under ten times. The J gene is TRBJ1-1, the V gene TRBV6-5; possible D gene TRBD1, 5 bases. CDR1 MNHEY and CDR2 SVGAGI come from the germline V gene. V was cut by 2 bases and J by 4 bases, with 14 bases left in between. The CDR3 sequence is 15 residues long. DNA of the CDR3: TGTGCCAGCAGTTACGGGGACCTAAAGGGCACTGAAGCTTTCTTT. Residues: CASSYGDLKGTEAFF.